The clone carrying this T cell receptor (beta chain) was counted a few times. Its antigen is currently unknown. J lost 3 bases, V lost 4 bases, and 6 bases had no gene match. Germline values: CDR1 SGHRS, CDR2 YFSETQ. The CDR3 totals 14 residues. The sample is drawn from a study of T cells in Graves' hyperthyroidism and ophthalmopathy. Study outcomes and limitations: A model using 13 V-J features told ophthalmopathy apart from stable hyperthyroidism.

RNA transcripts were the template for amplifying TCR beta CDR3 regions. The primer set for the first-round RT-PCR of the TCR CDR3 was HTBI. Each CDR3 protein is one row after TCRdb ran MiXCR on the multiplex PCR reads. This sample has around 560,000 distinct CDR3 sequences, with 16% found just once. Together with thyroid ultrasound, orbital computed tomography, serum thyroxine and TRAb, clinical symptoms were used for diagnoses. The chain links TRBV5-1 to TRBJ2-7, with TRBD1 identical over 8 bases. The sequence derives from a woman between 18 and 29 years old with Graves' hyperthyroidism. Sequenced: blood. The CDR3 region has the DNA TGCGCCAGCAGCCTCAGGGGGCCAAACTACGAGCAGTACTTC. This codes for CASSLRGPNYEQYF.